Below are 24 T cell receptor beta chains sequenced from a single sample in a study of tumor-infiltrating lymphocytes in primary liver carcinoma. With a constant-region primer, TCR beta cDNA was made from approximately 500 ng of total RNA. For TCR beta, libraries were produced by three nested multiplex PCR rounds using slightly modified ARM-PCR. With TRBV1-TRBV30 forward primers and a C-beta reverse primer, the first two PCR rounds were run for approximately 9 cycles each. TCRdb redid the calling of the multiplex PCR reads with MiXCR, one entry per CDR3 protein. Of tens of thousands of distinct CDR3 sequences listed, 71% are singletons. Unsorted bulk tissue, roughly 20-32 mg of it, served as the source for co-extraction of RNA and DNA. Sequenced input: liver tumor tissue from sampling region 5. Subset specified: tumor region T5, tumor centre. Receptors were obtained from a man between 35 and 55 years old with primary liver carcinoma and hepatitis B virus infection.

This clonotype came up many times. CDR3 amino acids: CASKLQGAYTEAFF. The CDR3 region has the DNA TGTGCCAGCAAACTACAGGGGGCTTATACTGAAGCTTTCTTT. The V call is TRBV12-3 or TRBV12-4, the J call TRBJ1-1; 9 bases line up with TRBD1. The CDR3 is 14 amino acids. Germline trimming cut 7 bases from V and 5 bases from J; bases unmatched to any gene: 8.

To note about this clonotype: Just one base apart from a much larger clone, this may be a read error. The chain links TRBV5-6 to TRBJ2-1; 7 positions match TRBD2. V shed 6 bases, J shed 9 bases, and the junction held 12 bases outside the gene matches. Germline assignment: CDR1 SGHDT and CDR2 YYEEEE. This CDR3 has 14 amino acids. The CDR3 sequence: CASTWGRAQTEQFF. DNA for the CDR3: TGTGCCAGCACCTGGGGGAGGGCCCAGACTGAGCAGTTCTTC.

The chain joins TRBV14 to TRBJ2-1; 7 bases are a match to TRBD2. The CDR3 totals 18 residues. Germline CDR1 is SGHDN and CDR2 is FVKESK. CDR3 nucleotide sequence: TGTATCAGCAGCCTGTCCGGGACTATCGGGAGGCGTTACAATGAGCAGTTCTTC. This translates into CISSLSGTIGRRYNEQFF.

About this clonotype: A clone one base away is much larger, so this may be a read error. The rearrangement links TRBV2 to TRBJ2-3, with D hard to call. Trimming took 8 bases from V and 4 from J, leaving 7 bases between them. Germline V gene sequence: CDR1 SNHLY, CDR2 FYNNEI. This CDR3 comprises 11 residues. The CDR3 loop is CASVLADTQYF. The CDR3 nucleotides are TGTGCCAGCGTCTTGGCAGATACGCAGTATTTT.

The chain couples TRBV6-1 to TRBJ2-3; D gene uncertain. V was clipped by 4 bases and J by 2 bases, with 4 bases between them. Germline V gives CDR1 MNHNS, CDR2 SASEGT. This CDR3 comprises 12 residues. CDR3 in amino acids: CASSAHTDTQYF. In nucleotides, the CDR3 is TGTGCCAGCAGTGCCCACACAGATACGCAGTATTTT.

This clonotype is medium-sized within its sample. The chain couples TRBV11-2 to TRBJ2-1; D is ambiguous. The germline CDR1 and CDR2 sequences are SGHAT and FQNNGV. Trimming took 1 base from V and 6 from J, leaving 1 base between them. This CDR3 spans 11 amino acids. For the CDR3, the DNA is TGTGCCAGCAGCTTAGCCAATGAGCAGTTCTTC. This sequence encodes CASSLANEQFF.

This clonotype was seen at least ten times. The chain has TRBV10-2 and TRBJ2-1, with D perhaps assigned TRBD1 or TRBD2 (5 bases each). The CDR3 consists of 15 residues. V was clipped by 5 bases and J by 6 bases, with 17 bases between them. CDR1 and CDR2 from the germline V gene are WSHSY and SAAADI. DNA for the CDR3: TGCGCCAGCAGTATCAGGGACCTCCTGGGCAATGAGCAGTTCTTC. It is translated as CASSIRDLLGNEQFF.

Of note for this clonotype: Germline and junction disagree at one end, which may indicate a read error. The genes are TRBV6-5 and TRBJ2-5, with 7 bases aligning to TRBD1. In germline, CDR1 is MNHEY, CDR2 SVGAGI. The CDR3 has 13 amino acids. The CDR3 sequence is CDSHRQGQETQYF. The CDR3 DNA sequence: TGTGACAGCCATCGACAGGGTCAAGAGACACAGTACTTC.

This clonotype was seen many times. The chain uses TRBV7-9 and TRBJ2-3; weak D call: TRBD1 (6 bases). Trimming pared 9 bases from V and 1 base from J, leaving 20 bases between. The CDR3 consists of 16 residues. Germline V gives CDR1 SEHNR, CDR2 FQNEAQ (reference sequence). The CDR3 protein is CASTNLDRDGTDTQYF. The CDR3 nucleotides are TGTGCCAGTACTAACTTGGACAGAGACGGCACAGATACGCAGTATTTT.

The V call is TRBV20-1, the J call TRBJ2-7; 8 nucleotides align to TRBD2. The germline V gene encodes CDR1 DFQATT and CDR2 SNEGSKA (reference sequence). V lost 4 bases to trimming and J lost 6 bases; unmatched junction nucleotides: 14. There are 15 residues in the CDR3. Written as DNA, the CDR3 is TGCAGTGCTATCCATACTAGCGGCGGCGGCCCCGAGCAGTACTTC. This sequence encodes CSAIHTSGGGPEQYF.

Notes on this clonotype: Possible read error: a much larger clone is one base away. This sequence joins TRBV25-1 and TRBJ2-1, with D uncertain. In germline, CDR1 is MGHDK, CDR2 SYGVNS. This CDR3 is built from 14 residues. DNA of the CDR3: TGTGCCAGCACTTCGAGGCAGGACGACAATGAGCAGCTCTTC. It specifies CASTSRQDDNEQLF.

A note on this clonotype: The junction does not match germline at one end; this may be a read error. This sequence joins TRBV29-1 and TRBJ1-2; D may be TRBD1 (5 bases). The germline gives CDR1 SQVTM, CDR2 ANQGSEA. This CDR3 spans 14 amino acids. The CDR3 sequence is CNVALTVLDAGYTF. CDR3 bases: TGCAACGTTGCCCTGACAGTGCTTGATGCTGGCTACACCTTC.

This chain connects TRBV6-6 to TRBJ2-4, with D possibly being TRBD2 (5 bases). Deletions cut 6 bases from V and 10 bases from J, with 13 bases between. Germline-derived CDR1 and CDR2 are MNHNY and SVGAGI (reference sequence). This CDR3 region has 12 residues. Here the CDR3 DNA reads TGTGCCAGCAGCCAGAGGGCGAAGATTCAGTACTTC. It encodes CASSQRAKIQYF.

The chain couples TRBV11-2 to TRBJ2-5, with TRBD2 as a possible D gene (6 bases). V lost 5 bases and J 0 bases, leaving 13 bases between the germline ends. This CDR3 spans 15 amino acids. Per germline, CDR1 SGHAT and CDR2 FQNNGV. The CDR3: CASSPAGGDQETQYF. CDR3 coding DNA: TGTGCCAGCAGCCCGGCCGGAGGGGACCAAGAGACCCAGTACTTC.

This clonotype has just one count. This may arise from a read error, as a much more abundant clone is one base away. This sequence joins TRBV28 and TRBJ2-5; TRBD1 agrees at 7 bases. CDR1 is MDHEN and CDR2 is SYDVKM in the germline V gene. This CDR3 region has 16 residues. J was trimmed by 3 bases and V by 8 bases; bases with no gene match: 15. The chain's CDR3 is CASCVLQGSGEETQYF. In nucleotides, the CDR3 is TGTGCCAGCTGTGTATTACAGGGGTCTGGGGAAGAGACCCAGTACTTC.

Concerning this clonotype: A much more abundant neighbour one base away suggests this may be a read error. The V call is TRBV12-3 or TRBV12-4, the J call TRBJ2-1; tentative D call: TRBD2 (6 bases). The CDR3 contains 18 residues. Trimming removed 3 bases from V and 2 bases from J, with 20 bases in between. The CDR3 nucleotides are TGTGCCAGCAGTTTTCGTGCTACCTCCGGGAGTCCCTACAATGAGCAGTTCTTC. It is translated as CASSFRATSGSPYNEQFF.

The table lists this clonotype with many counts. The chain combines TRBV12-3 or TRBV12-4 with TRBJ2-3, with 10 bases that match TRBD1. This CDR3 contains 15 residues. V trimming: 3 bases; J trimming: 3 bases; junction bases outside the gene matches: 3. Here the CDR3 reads CASSLTGGITDTQYF. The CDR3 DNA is TGTGCCAGCAGTTTGACAGGGGGCATTACAGATACGCAGTATTTT.

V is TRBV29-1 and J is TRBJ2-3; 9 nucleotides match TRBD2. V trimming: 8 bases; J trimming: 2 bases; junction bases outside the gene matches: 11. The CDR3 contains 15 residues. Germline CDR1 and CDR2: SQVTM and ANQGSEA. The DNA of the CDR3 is TGCAGCAGTGGACCCGCGGGGGGGCACACAGATACGCAGTATTTT. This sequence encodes CSSGPAGGHTDTQYF.

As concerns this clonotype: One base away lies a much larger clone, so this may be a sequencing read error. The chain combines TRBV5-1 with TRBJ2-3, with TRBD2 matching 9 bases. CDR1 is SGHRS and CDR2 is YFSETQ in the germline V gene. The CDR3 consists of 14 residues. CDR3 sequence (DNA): TGCGCCAGCACCCCGGGGACTAGCACAGATGCGCAGTATTTT. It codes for CASTPGTSTDAQYF.

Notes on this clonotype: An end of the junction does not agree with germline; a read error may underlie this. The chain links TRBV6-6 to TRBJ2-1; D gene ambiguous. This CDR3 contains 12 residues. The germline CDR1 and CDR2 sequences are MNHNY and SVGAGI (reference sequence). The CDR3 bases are TGTGGCAGCAGTTACTCGGTCAATGATCAGTTCTTC. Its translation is CGSSYSVNDQFF.

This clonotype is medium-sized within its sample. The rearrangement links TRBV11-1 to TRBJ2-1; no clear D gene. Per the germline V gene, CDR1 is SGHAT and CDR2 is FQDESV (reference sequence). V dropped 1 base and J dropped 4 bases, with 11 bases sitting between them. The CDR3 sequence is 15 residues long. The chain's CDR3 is CASSLGLAQYNEQFF. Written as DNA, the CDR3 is TGTGCCAGCAGCTTAGGTTTAGCCCAATACAATGAGCAGTTCTTC.

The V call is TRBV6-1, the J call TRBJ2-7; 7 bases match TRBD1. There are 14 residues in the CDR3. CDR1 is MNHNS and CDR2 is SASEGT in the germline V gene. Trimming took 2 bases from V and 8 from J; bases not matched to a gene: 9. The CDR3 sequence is CASSEIVDRGQQYF. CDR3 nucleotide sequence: TGTGCCAGCAGTGAAATCGTTGATAGGGGGCAGCAGTACTTC.

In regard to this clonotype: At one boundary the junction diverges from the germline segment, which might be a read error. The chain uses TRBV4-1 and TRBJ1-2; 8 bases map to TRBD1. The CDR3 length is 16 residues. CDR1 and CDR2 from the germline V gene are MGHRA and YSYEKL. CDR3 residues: CASSQDQGAFDYGYTF. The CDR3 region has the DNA TGCGCCAGCAGCCAAGACCAGGGGGCGTTCGACTATGGCTACACATTC.

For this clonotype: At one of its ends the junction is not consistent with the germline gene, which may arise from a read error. For the CDR3, the DNA is TGTGTCAGCAGCCCTCAGGGGGTAATGAACACTGAAGCTTTCTTT. Translation: CVSSPQGVMNTEAFF. This sequence joins TRBV7-9 and TRBJ1-1; TRBD1 agrees at 7 bases. The CDR3 has 15 amino acids. CDR1 SEHNR and CDR2 FQNEAQ come from the germline V gene (reference sequence).